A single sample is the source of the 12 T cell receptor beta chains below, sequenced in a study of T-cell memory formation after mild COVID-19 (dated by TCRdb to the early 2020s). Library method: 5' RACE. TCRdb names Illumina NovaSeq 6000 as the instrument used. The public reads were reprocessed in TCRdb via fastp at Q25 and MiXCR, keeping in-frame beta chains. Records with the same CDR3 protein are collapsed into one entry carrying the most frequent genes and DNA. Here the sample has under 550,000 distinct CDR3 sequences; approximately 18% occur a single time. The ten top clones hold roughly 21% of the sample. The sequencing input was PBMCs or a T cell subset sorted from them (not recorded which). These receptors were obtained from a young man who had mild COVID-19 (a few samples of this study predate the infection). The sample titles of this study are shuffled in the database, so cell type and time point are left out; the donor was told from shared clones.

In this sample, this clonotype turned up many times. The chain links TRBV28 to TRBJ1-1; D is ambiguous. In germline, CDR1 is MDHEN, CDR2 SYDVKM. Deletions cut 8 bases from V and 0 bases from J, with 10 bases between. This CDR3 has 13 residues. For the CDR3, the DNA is TGTGCCAGCGCCGGTTTGATGAACACTGAAGCTTTCTTT. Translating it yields CASAGLMNTEAFF.

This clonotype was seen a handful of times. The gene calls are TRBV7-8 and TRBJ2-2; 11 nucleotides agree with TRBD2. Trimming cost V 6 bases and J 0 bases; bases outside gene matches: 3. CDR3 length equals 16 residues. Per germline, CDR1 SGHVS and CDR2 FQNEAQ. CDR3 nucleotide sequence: TGTGCCAGCAGAGTACTAGCGGGGGCGAACACCGGGGAGCTGTTTTTT. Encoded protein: CASRVLAGANTGELFF.

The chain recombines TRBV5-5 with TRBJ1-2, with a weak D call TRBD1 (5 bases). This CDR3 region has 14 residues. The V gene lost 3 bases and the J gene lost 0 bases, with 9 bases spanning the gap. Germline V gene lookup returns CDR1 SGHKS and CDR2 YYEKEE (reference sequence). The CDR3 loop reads CASSSWTTNYGYTF. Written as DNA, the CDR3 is TGTGCCAGCAGCTCATGGACAACTAACTATGGCTACACCTTC.

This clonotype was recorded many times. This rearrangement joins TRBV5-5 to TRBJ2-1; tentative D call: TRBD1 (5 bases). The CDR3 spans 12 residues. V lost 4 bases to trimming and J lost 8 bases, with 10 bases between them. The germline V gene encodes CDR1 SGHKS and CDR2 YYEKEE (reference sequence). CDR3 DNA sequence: TGTGCCAGCAGCAGAGAACAGGATGAGCAGTTCTTC. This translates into CASSREQDEQFF.

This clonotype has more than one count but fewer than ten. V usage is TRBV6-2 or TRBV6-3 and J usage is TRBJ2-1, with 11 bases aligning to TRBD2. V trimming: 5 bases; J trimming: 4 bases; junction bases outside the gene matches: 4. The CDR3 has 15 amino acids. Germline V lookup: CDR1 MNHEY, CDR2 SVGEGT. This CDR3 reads CASSRGTSGYNEQFF. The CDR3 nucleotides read TGTGCCAGCAGTCGAGGGACTAGCGGTTACAATGAGCAGTTCTTC.

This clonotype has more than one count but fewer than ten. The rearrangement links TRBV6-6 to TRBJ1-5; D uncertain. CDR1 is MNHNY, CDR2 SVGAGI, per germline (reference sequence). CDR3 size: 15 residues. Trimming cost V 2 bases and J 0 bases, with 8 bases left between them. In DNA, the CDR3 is TGTGCCAGCAGTTACCCGGGCTATAGCAATCAGCCCCAGCATTTT. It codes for CASSYPGYSNQPQHF.

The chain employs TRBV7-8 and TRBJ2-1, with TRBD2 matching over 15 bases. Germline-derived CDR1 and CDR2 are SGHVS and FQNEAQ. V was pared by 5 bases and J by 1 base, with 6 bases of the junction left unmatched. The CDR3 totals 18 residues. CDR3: CASSPRTSGGASYNEQFF. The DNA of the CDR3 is TGTGCCAGCAGCCCTAGGACTAGCGGGGGGGCATCCTACAATGAGCAGTTCTTC.

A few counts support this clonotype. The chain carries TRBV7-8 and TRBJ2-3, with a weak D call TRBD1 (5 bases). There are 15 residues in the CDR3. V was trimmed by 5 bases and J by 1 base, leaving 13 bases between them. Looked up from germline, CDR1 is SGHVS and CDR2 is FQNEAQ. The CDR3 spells CASSKMGPGTDTQYF. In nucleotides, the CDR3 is TGTGCCAGCAGCAAAATGGGGCCCGGCACAGATACGCAGTATTTT.

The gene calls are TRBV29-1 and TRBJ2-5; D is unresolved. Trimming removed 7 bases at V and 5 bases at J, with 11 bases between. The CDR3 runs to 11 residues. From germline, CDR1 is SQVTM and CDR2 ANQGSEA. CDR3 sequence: CSGRYWETQYF. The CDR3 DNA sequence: TGCAGCGGACGGTATTGGGAGACCCAGTACTTC.

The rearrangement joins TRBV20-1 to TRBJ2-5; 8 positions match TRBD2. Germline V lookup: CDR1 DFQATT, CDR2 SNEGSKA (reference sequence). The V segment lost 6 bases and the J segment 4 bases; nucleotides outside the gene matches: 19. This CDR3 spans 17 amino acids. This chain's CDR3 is CSARGERDSNMRETQYF. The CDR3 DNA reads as TGCAGTGCGCGGGGGGAGCGGGACTCCAATATGCGAGAGACCCAGTACTTC.

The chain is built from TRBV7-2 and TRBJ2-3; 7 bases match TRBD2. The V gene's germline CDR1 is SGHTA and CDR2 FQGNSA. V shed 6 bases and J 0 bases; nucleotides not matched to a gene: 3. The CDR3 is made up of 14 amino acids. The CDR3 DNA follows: TGTGCCAGCAGATGGCGGGGGAGCACAGATACGCAGTATTTT. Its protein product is CASRWRGSTDTQYF.

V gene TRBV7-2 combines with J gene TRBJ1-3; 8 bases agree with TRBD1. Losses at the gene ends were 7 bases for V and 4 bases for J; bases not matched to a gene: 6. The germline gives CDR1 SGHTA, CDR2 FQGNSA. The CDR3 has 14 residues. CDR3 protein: CASTQRQGGNTIYF. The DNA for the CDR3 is TGTGCCAGCACCCAGAGACAGGGGGGAAACACCATATATTTT.